This entry concerns a single T cell receptor beta chain. This clone was observed a handful of times. The antigen it recognizes is unknown. No base qualities exist here, and no much larger clone lies one base off it. This entry belongs to a study of CD8+ T cells in alopecia areata (dated by TCRdb to the late 2010s). Some background on the complete study: The treated patients took part in an open-label pilot trial in which moderate-to-severe alopecia areata was treated with oral tofacitinib at 5 to 10 mg twice daily. RNA was obtained with the PAXgene miRNA kit for fixed scalp, the miRNeasy kit for PBMCs, and the RNeasy kit for mouse skin. Biopsies were taken from tofacitinib-treated patients at baseline and at 4 and 24 weeks of treatment, and a later scalp biopsy was taken in several of the tofacitinib-treated patients. Patients received tofacitinib for 6 to 18 months and were then followed off drug for 6 months to check for delayed response and recurrence. High-throughput TCRbeta sequencing was used to examine T cell clonal expansion in alopecia areata in both the C3H/HeJ mouse model and human patients. Human TCRbeta sequencing covered scalp tissue and sorted CD4+ and CD8+ peripheral blood T cells from patchy and totalis/universalis alopecia areata patients and healthy controls. Scalp clonality was compared among normal scalp (n=4), patchy alopecia areata scalp (n=8), and alopecia totalis/universalis scalp (n=8). immunoSEQ multiplex PCR using 35 Vbeta forward primers and 13 Jbeta reverse primers was used to amplify TCRbeta CDR3 regions.

Preparation of the library involved the immunoSEQ multiplex PCR assay. For TCR sequencing, RNA was extracted from every sample and reverse transcribed into cDNA to serve as template. First-strand cDNA was synthesized with SuperScript III using a 2:1 mix of oligo-dT and random hexamers. A synthetic immune receptor repertoire was used to measure amplification bias, and any remaining bias was corrected computationally. On the study's bioinformatics: After raw reads were preprocessed to remove errors, the CDR3 was defined following IMGT conventions as running from the conserved cysteine to phenylalanine. To get clonality, Shannon entropy was normalized by log2 of the number of productive unique TCRs and the result was subtracted from 1. Whether each scalp clone was CD4 or CD8 was inferred by checking scalp TCRbeta sequences against the CD4 and CD8 repertoires from sorted blood. TCRdb stores this immuneACCESS table with in-frame sequences only. Part of the clones is absent; in the studies checked, under half of the shortfall reflects unresolved V genes, and no reason is known for the rest. The V and J calls and clone size were taken over from that table, and D and trimming were inferred from the DNA. This sample gives roughly 120,000 clones in total; 30% to 40% of them show up just once. The ten largest clones take up 3.1% of the sample.

Peripheral blood and lesional scalp punch biopsies were obtained from patients with alopecia areata. PBMCs were separated by density centrifugation and stained for CD3, CD4 and CD8, after which CD4+ and CD8+ T cells were sorted on a FACSAria. The investigation overall reported the following: Unlike mouse skin, which is dominated by gammadelta T cells, normal human skin has resident alphabeta T cells that are also sequenced, and this complicates analysis of the scalp TCR repertoire. Compared with normal scalp, lesional scalp, particularly in alopecia totalis/universalis, had higher clonality and more expanded CD8+ clones, which suggests antigenic drive. Compared with mice, TCR sequences shared between patients were less clear, possibly partly because of HLA diversity across the patient population.

The CDR3 goes from the cysteine to the phenylalanine over 13 residues. Just CDR3 DNA is preserved here, 39 bases in frame from base 1. According to the germline V gene, CDR1 reads MNHEY and CDR2 reads SVGAGI. Trimming costs V 0 bases and J 6 bases, and their ends lie 7 bases apart. Sequencing was performed on CD4+ T cells sorted from blood. Here the chain combines TRBV6-5 and TRBJ2-3; the D gene cannot be resolved reliably. The receptor's source is a human donor with alopecia areata. The nucleotides are TGTGCCAGCAGTTACTCGCCTGGGGATACGCAGTATTTT. Protein translation: CASSYSPGDTQYF.